This paragraph reports one TCR beta chain. These data belong to a study of OX40 agonist ivuxolimab in advanced cancers. On the study more broadly: Patients in dose escalation had liver, melanoma, kidney or head and neck cancers.

Here immunoSEQ multiplex PCR was the method, and the copy in TCRdb shows in-frame clones only, minus some. The sample yields about 90,000 clones, more than 75% seen once. Sampled blood was obtained at baseline, cycle 4 day 1, and cycle 7 day 1. Trimming took 3 bases from V and 1 from J, leaving 12 bases between them. Germline lookup yields CDR1 KGHSH and CDR2 LQKENI. The CDR3 has 16 amino acids. This receptor was identified in an adult with an advanced solid tumor such as melanoma, head and neck, liver or kidney cancer. Sequences were derived from CD4+ or CD8+ T cells sorted from blood, sampled in a trial of the OX40 agonist ivuxolimab. This chain connects TRBV18 to TRBJ2-2, with D tentatively TRBD2 (6 bases). CDR3 in amino acids: CASSPGPSVNTGELFF. DNA for the CDR3: TGTGCCAGCTCACCGGGCCCTAGCGTGAACACCGGGGAGCTGTTTTTT. The entire variable domain, with the rest obtained from reference TRBV18 and TRBJ2-2, is as follows: NAGVMQNPRHLVRRRGQEARLRCSPMKGHSHVYWYRQLPEEGLKFMVYLQKENIIDESGMPKERFSAEFPKEGPSILRIQQVVRGDSAAYFCASSPGPSVNTGELFFGEGSRLTVL.